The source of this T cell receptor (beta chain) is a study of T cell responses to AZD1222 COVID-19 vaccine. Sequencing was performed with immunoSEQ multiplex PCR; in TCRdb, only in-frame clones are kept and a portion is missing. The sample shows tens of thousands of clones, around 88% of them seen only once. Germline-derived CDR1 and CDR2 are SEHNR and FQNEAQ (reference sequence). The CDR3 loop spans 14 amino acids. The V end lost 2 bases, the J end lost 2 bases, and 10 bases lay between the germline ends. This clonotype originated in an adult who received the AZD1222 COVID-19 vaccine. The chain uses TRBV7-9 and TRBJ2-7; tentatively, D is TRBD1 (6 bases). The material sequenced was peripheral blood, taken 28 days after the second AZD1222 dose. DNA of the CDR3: TGTGCCAGCAGCTTAATGACAGGACCCTACGAGCAGTACTTC. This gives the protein CASSLMTGPYEQYF.